Listed below are T cell receptor beta chains from one sample, sequenced in a study of human T cells and chemical hapten exposure. TCRdb analysed the RACE reads with MiXCR anew, one entry per CDR3 protein. The sample has approximately 400,000 distinct CDR3 sequences, approximately 5% seen once; the top ten hold 2.6%. This specimen was whole blood, taken in connection with sensitization to the hapten diphenylcyclopropenone (DPC). These TCRs come from a woman aged 45 to 65 with alopecia areata. Some clones in this sample may be carry-over from other donors' samples. The CDR3 runs from the conserved cysteine through the conserved F or W. Each record gives: V gene, D gene, clone size, J gene, CDR3 protein, CDR3 DNA. D genes are given only for firm matches. The size entry is marked missing in some rows and otherwise reads once, few, many or a size class.

V gene: TRBV25-1
D gene: NA
clone size: many
J gene: TRBJ1-1
CDR3 protein: CASTPDDGGTNSEAFF
CDR3 DNA: TGTGCCAGCACCCCCGACGACGGAGGAACGAACAGTGAAGCTTTCTTT

V gene: TRBV20-1
D gene: TRBD2
clone size: few
J gene: TRBJ2-1
CDR3 protein: CSAVSGRTYNEQFF
CDR3 DNA: TGCAGTGCTGTTAGCGGGAGGACCTACAATGAGCAGTTCTTC

V gene: TRBV20-1
D gene: TRBD2
clone size: NA
J gene: TRBJ2-3
CDR3 protein: CSASSGSGSSTDTQYF
CDR3 DNA: TGCAGTGCTAGTAGTGGTAGCGGGAGTAGCACAGATACGCAGTATTTT

V gene: TRBV14
D gene: NA
clone size: many
J gene: TRBJ1-3
CDR3 protein: CASSQGGAGNTIYF
CDR3 DNA: TGTGCCAGCAGCCAAGGAGGGGCTGGAAACACCATATATTTT

V gene: TRBV5-1
D gene: NA
clone size: many
J gene: TRBJ1-2
CDR3 protein: CASGEGSLYGYTF
CDR3 DNA: TGCGCCAGCGGGGAGGGGAGTCTCTATGGCTACACCTTC

V gene: TRBV18
D gene: NA
clone size: many
J gene: TRBJ1-1
CDR3 protein: CASSRSDLFREAFF
CDR3 DNA: TGTGCCAGCTCACGGTCGGACCTCTTTAGGGAAGCTTTCTTT

V gene: TRBV9
D gene: NA
clone size: NA
J gene: TRBJ1-2
CDR3 protein: CASSAGDAKFYGYTF
CDR3 DNA: TGTGCCAGCAGCGCGGGGGACGCCAAGTTCTATGGCTACACCTTC

V gene: TRBV6-2/TRBV6-3
D gene: NA
clone size: few
J gene: TRBJ1-5
CDR3 protein: CASSDRVQPQHF
CDR3 DNA: TGTGCCAGCAGTGACCGTGTCCAGCCCCAGCATTTT

V gene: TRBV28
D gene: NA
clone size: few
J gene: TRBJ1-1
CDR3 protein: CASSPRRKTSEAFF
CDR3 DNA: TGTGCCAGCAGTCCCCGGAGGAAGACGTCTGAAGCTTTCTTT

V gene: TRBV20-1
D gene: TRBD1
clone size: many
J gene: TRBJ1-2
CDR3 protein: CSAPLLGTGGSYGYTF
CDR3 DNA: TGCAGTGCTCCGCTCCTTGGGACAGGGGGCAGTTATGGCTACACCTTC

V gene: TRBV4-1
D gene: NA
clone size: NA
J gene: TRBJ1-2
CDR3 protein: CASSQSLRPEGYGYTF
CDR3 DNA: TGCGCCAGCAGCCAATCTCTGAGACCCGAGGGGTATGGCTACACCTTC

V gene: TRBV29-1
D gene: NA
clone size: many
J gene: TRBJ1-3
CDR3 protein: CSVIGHPNSGNTIYF
CDR3 DNA: TGCAGCGTGATCGGACACCCCAACTCTGGAAACACCATATATTTT

V gene: TRBV9
D gene: NA
clone size: many
J gene: TRBJ2-2
CDR3 protein: CASSFLGAGPQTVELFF
CDR3 DNA: TGTGCCAGCAGCTTCTTAGGAGCGGGCCCGCAGACGGTGGAGCTGTTTTTT

V gene: TRBV9
D gene: NA
clone size: NA
J gene: TRBJ2-5
CDR3 protein: CASSPRQVQETQYF
CDR3 DNA: TGTGCCAGCAGCCCCCGACAAGTCCAAGAGACCCAGTACTTC

V gene: TRBV11-2
D gene: TRBD2
clone size: many
J gene: TRBJ2-1
CDR3 protein: CASSPAGIDQFF
CDR3 DNA: TGTGCCAGCAGCCCAGCGGGGATTGACCAGTTCTTC

V gene: TRBV10-3
D gene: NA
clone size: many
J gene: TRBJ1-5
CDR3 protein: CATQGETAQPQHF
CDR3 DNA: TGTGCCACCCAGGGAGAAACGGCACAGCCCCAGCATTTT

V gene: TRBV29-1
D gene: TRBD1
clone size: NA
J gene: TRBJ2-7
CDR3 protein: CSVEVPGQGIDEQYF
CDR3 DNA: TGCAGCGTTGAAGTTCCGGGACAGGGAATAGACGAGCAGTACTTC